This T cell receptor beta chain was found in a study of blood T cell repertoires in COVID-19. Across the study: PBMCs, B-cell-depleted T cells, or T cells provided the cDNA or gDNA that made up the material.

Patients at the Seattle site were enrolled during active infection and followed longitudinally. Germline CDR1 LNHDA, CDR2 SQIVND (reference sequence). This CDR3 has 13 amino acids. Germline trimming cut 3 bases from V and 4 bases from J; bases unmatched to any gene: 1. As processed by the authors: Estimation of nucleated cell counts relied on the amplification of reference gene primers. TCRdb's copy holds only in-frame clones and misses some; the assay was immunoSEQ multiplex PCR. The V and J calls and clone size come from that table; D and trimming were worked out from the DNA. Of around 120,000 clones in the sample, under 95% were seen once.

This sequence was found in a man aged 60-69 years with COVID-19, enrolled during active disease. The sequenced sample was peripheral blood. V gene TRBV19 combines with J gene TRBJ1-2, with 8 bases identical to TRBD1. The CDR3: CASSITGGYGYTF. The CDR3 nucleotides read TGTGCCAGTAGTATCACAGGGGGCTATGGCTACACCTTC.